A selection of T cell receptor beta chains follows, all from one sample in a study of response to subunit inactivated influenza vaccine. TCRdb re-called the RT-PCR reads through MiXCR, storing one row per CDR3 protein. In the table there are approximately 300,000 distinct CDR3 sequences, about 20% of which are singletons. Sequenced here: PBMCs from blood, sampled roughly 20 months after vaccination. These receptors all stem from a man aged 50 to 69 who received an inactivated influenza vaccine. Both conserved end residues are part of each CDR3. Fields, in order: D gene, J gene, V gene, clone size, CDR3 DNA, CDR3 protein. D genes are given only for firm matches. Size is omitted from some rows. Given values are once, few, many or a class for expanded clones.

d_gene: TRBD1
j_gene: TRBJ1-4
v_gene: TRBV15
abundance: few
CDR3nt: TGTGCCACCAGCAGAGAAGGAAGGGGGCTCGAAAAACTGTTTTTT
CDR3aa: CATSREGRGLEKLFF

d_gene: .
j_gene: TRBJ2-1
v_gene: TRBV27
abundance: .
CDR3nt: TGTGCCAGCAGTTTTCCCGGAAAGGAGCAGTTCTTC
CDR3aa: CASSFPGKEQFF

d_gene: .
j_gene: TRBJ2-3
v_gene: TRBV12-3/TRBV12-4
abundance: few
CDR3nt: TGTGCCAGCAGTGGAACACTAGTTCCGAGCACAGATACGCAGTATTTT
CDR3aa: CASSGTLVPSTDTQYF

d_gene: .
j_gene: TRBJ2-2
v_gene: TRBV5-1
abundance: once
CDR3nt: TGCGCCAGCAGCTTTCCCCCCAACACCGGGGAGCTGTTTTTT
CDR3aa: CASSFPPNTGELFF

d_gene: .
j_gene: TRBJ2-2
v_gene: TRBV7-2
abundance: few
CDR3nt: TGTGCCAGCAGCTTAGGGGACCGTCGGACCGGGGAGCTGTTTTTT
CDR3aa: CASSLGDRRTGELFF

d_gene: .
j_gene: TRBJ1-1
v_gene: TRBV29-1
abundance: once
CDR3nt: TGCAGCGTTGACGGCAGGCAGGGTAAGACTGAAGCTTTCTTT
CDR3aa: CSVDGRQGKTEAFF

d_gene: TRBD1
j_gene: TRBJ2-7
v_gene: TRBV7-2
abundance: .
CDR3nt: TGTGCCAGCTGCCGGGACAGGAGCTCCTACGAGCAGTACTTC
CDR3aa: CASCRDRSSYEQYF

d_gene: TRBD2
j_gene: TRBJ2-1
v_gene: TRBV6-2/TRBV6-3
abundance: .
CDR3nt: TGTGCCAGCAGTTTGACTAGCGGGAGATTATTTGAGCAGTTCTTC
CDR3aa: CASSLTSGRLFEQFF

d_gene: .
j_gene: TRBJ1-1
v_gene: TRBV29-1
abundance: .
CDR3nt: TGCAGCCTATCCAGGACAGTGAACACTGAAGCTTTCTTT
CDR3aa: CSLSRTVNTEAFF

d_gene: .
j_gene: TRBJ2-7
v_gene: TRBV12-3/TRBV12-4
abundance: .
CDR3nt: TGTGCCAGCAGTCCCTTTACGGTCAATTGGGACGAGCAGTACTTC
CDR3aa: CASSPFTVNWDEQYF

d_gene: TRBD2
j_gene: TRBJ2-7
v_gene: TRBV6-2/TRBV6-3
abundance: many
CDR3nt: TGTGCCAGCAGCCTCTCCCTTCGGGGGGGAACCGGTGAGCAGTACTTC
CDR3aa: CASSLSLRGGTGEQYF

d_gene: .
j_gene: TRBJ1-2
v_gene: TRBV20-1
abundance: .
CDR3nt: TGCAGTGCTGCGGGCATGTACGGCTACACCTTC
CDR3aa: CSAAGMYGYTF

d_gene: .
j_gene: TRBJ2-7
v_gene: TRBV20-1
abundance: .
CDR3nt: TGCAGTGCCAGGGGACTCCAATATGTCGAGCAGTACTTC
CDR3aa: CSARGLQYVEQYF

d_gene: .
j_gene: TRBJ1-3
v_gene: TRBV7-2
abundance: many
CDR3nt: TGTGCCAGCAGCTTAGGAGTCGGAAACACCATATATTTT
CDR3aa: CASSLGVGNTIYF

d_gene: TRBD1
j_gene: TRBJ1-1
v_gene: TRBV6-1
abundance: few
CDR3nt: TGTGCCAGCAGTGCACGACAGGGAAGGAACACTGAAGCTTTCTTT
CDR3aa: CASSARQGRNTEAFF

d_gene: .
j_gene: TRBJ1-1
v_gene: TRBV29-1
abundance: few
CDR3nt: TGCAGCGTTGTAGCAGCCAACACTGAAGCTTTCTTT
CDR3aa: CSVVAANTEAFF

d_gene: .
j_gene: TRBJ2-7
v_gene: TRBV2
abundance: .
CDR3nt: TGTGCCAGCAGGACTAGTGGTGGCTACGAGCAGTACTTC
CDR3aa: CASRTSGGYEQYF

d_gene: .
j_gene: TRBJ2-1
v_gene: TRBV20-1
abundance: .
CDR3nt: TGCAGTGCTATTCTTCCTAGCCCGGCCTACAATGAGCAGTTCTTC
CDR3aa: CSAILPSPAYNEQFF

d_gene: .
j_gene: TRBJ1-6
v_gene: TRBV7-8
abundance: few
CDR3nt: TGTGCCAGCAGCTCCTTGGTTTTGGATAATTCACCCCTCCACTTT
CDR3aa: CASSSLVLDNSPLHF

d_gene: TRBD1
j_gene: TRBJ1-2
v_gene: TRBV12-3/TRBV12-4
abundance: few
CDR3nt: TGTGCCAGCACCCTAGCGGGACAGCACTATGGCTACACCTTC
CDR3aa: CASTLAGQHYGYTF

d_gene: TRBD2
j_gene: TRBJ2-5
v_gene: TRBV28
abundance: few
CDR3nt: TGTGCCAGCAGCTCCGGGGGGATGGCAAAGACCCAGTACTTC
CDR3aa: CASSSGGMAKTQYF

d_gene: TRBD1
j_gene: TRBJ2-5
v_gene: TRBV7-9
abundance: .
CDR3nt: TGTGCCAGCAGCTGGGGACAGGGATGGGGGGAGACCCAGTACTTC
CDR3aa: CASSWGQGWGETQYF

d_gene: .
j_gene: TRBJ2-7
v_gene: TRBV10-3
abundance: .
CDR3nt: TGTGCCATCAGTGAAGCAGCCGTGTTGGGATCCTACGAGCAGTACTTC
CDR3aa: CAISEAAVLGSYEQYF

d_gene: .
j_gene: TRBJ1-4
v_gene: TRBV5-1
abundance: few
CDR3nt: TGCGCCAGCAGCTTGGCCGCTACGGGAGGAGAAAAACTGTTTTTT
CDR3aa: CASSLAATGGEKLFF

d_gene: .
j_gene: TRBJ1-4
v_gene: TRBV11-2
abundance: .
CDR3nt: TGTGCCAGCAGCTTAAGCCACGGGCCAAGAAATGAAAAACTGTTTTTT
CDR3aa: CASSLSHGPRNEKLFF

d_gene: .
j_gene: TRBJ1-3
v_gene: TRBV11-2
abundance: .
CDR3nt: TGTGCCAGCAGCCCCGAGTGGGGGAAACTTCACTCTGGAAACACCATATATTTT
CDR3aa: CASSPEWGKLHSGNTIYF

d_gene: .
j_gene: TRBJ2-5
v_gene: TRBV6-1
abundance: .
CDR3nt: TGTGCCAGCAGTGAATCTGCCCCGAGGGAGACCCAGTACTTC
CDR3aa: CASSESAPRETQYF

d_gene: .
j_gene: TRBJ1-2
v_gene: TRBV2
abundance: many
CDR3nt: TGTGCCAGCAGTGCTATAACTAACTATGGCTACACCTTC
CDR3aa: CASSAITNYGYTF

d_gene: TRBD1
j_gene: TRBJ2-1
v_gene: TRBV6-5
abundance: many
CDR3nt: TGTGCCAGCAGCCCGGACAGGAGCTCCTACAATGAGCAGTTCTTC
CDR3aa: CASSPDRSSYNEQFF

d_gene: TRBD2
j_gene: TRBJ2-3
v_gene: TRBV7-3
abundance: many
CDR3nt: TGTGCCAGCAGCGCAGGGACTAGCGGGAGAGTTACGCAGTATTTT
CDR3aa: CASSAGTSGRVTQYF

d_gene: .
j_gene: TRBJ2-6
v_gene: TRBV10-2
abundance: .
CDR3nt: TGTGCCAGCAGCAAAAAGGCGGGGTACAGGGTTTCCCCTCTATCCTCTGGGGCCAACGTCCTGACTTTC
CDR3aa: CASSKKAGYRVSPLSSGANVLTF

d_gene: .
j_gene: TRBJ1-3
v_gene: TRBV11-2
abundance: few
CDR3nt: TGTGCCAGCAGCGCAGTCAGAAACACCATATATTTT
CDR3aa: CASSAVRNTIYF

d_gene: TRBD1
j_gene: TRBJ2-3
v_gene: TRBV11-1
abundance: many
CDR3nt: TGTGCCAGCAGCTCCAGCCTGCTACAGGGGGACGAGAACACAGATACGCAGTATTTT
CDR3aa: CASSSSLLQGDENTDTQYF

d_gene: .
j_gene: TRBJ1-3
v_gene: TRBV6-5
abundance: few
CDR3nt: TGTGCCAGCAGTTACTCCCTACCGAGGGGAAACACCATATATTTT
CDR3aa: CASSYSLPRGNTIYF

d_gene: .
j_gene: TRBJ2-3
v_gene: TRBV29-1
abundance: .
CDR3nt: TGCAGCGCCCCCGGGGGCTACAGCACAGATACGCAGTATTTT
CDR3aa: CSAPGGYSTDTQYF

d_gene: .
j_gene: TRBJ2-7
v_gene: TRBV6-6
abundance: few
CDR3nt: TGTGCCAGCAGTTACTCGAGCTACGAGCAGTACTTC
CDR3aa: CASSYSSYEQYF

d_gene: TRBD1
j_gene: TRBJ1-1
v_gene: TRBV24-1
abundance: few
CDR3nt: TGTGCCACCAGTGATTCACGGACAGGCCGAGCTTTCTTT
CDR3aa: CATSDSRTGRAFF

d_gene: .
j_gene: TRBJ1-4
v_gene: TRBV5-4
abundance: .
CDR3nt: TGTGCCAGCAGCCCGGGAGATTCGAATGAAAAACTGTTTTTT
CDR3aa: CASSPGDSNEKLFF

d_gene: .
j_gene: TRBJ2-2
v_gene: TRBV20-1
abundance: .
CDR3nt: TGCAGTGCTAGAGATTCCCAGCGGAACACCGGGGAGCTGGTTTTT
CDR3aa: CSARDSQRNTGELVF

d_gene: TRBD2
j_gene: TRBJ2-5
v_gene: TRBV20-1
abundance: few
CDR3nt: TGCAGTGCCACTAGCGGGAGGGCCTTAGAGACCCAGTACTTC
CDR3aa: CSATSGRALETQYF

d_gene: .
j_gene: TRBJ1-5
v_gene: TRBV12-3/TRBV12-4
abundance: few
CDR3nt: TGTGCCAGCAGTTTAGAGGTACAGATTAGCAATCAGCCCCAGCATTTT
CDR3aa: CASSLEVQISNQPQHF

d_gene: .
j_gene: TRBJ1-1
v_gene: TRBV12-3/TRBV12-4
abundance: many
CDR3nt: TGTGCCAGCAGTTTATGGGGGCCGGAAGCTTTCTTT
CDR3aa: CASSLWGPEAFF

d_gene: .
j_gene: TRBJ2-5
v_gene: TRBV7-2
abundance: many
CDR3nt: TGTGCCAGCAGCTTTGGACAGCAAGAGACCCAGTACTTC
CDR3aa: CASSFGQQETQYF

d_gene: TRBD2
j_gene: TRBJ2-2
v_gene: TRBV12-3/TRBV12-4
abundance: .
CDR3nt: TGTGCCAGCAGTTTCCCAGACTGGAGGGGAGGGCCAGATGGGGAGCTGTTTTTT
CDR3aa: CASSFPDWRGGPDGELFF

d_gene: .
j_gene: TRBJ1-5
v_gene: TRBV6-2/TRBV6-3
abundance: .
CDR3nt: TGTGCCAGCAGCCGTCACAGGGATGGCAATCAGCCCCAGCATTTT
CDR3aa: CASSRHRDGNQPQHF

d_gene: .
j_gene: TRBJ2-2
v_gene: TRBV20-1
abundance: .
CDR3nt: TGCAGTGCTAGGGATTCAGGCGTGGGAGCGGTCGGGGAGCTGTTTTTT
CDR3aa: CSARDSGVGAVGELFF

d_gene: TRBD1
j_gene: TRBJ2-1
v_gene: TRBV19
abundance: .
CDR3nt: TGTGCCAGTAGTACCGGGACAGGGGGCTACAATGAGCAGTTCTTC
CDR3aa: CASSTGTGGYNEQFF

d_gene: TRBD2
j_gene: TRBJ2-3
v_gene: TRBV25-1
abundance: .
CDR3nt: TGTGCCAGCAGTGAGTTACGGACTAGTACAGATACGCAGTATTTT
CDR3aa: CASSELRTSTDTQYF

d_gene: TRBD2
j_gene: TRBJ2-3
v_gene: TRBV20-1
abundance: .
CDR3nt: TGCAGTGCTCCAATCCCCTCCGCCCTCGGGACTACCCCCCGCCACACAGATACGCAGTATTTT
CDR3aa: CSAPIPSALGTTPRHTDTQYF